This T cell receptor (beta chain) was retrieved from a study of blood T cells in healthy people across ages. The authors ran a second PCR of about 6 to 12 cycles using a sample-barcoded 5' primer and a J-beta primer mix. Individual samples furnished no less than 3 million CDR3-containing paired-end reads apiece. One entry per CDR3 protein results from TCRdb running MiXCR on the 5' RACE reads. The repertoire consists of some 1.4 million distinct CDR3 sequences, with approximately 42% occurring once and the leading ten covering roughly 7.7%. The sample consisted of blood. The TCR was taken from a woman aged 18 to 35 in good health.

CDR3 nucleotides: TGTGCCAGCAGCTTTACCGGGGCACAGGGTAGCTACGAGCAGTACTTC. As protein: CASSFTGAQGSYEQYF. V and J are TRBV7-8 and TRBJ2-7, with D possibly being TRBD1 (6 bases). This CDR3 comprises 16 residues. The germline V and J ends were trimmed by 3 bases and 3 bases, with 18 bases remaining between them. Germline V lookup: CDR1 SGHVS, CDR2 FQNEAQ.